This T cell receptor (beta chain) was found in a study of blood T cell repertoires in COVID-19. V shed 6 bases and J 8 bases; nucleotides not matched to a gene: 6. CDR1 and CDR2 from the germline V gene are SNHLY and FYNNEI. The CDR3 extends over 15 amino acids. TCRdb's table, derived via immunoSEQ multiplex PCR, lists solely in-frame clones and lacks some. This sample has 210,000 or so clones, with around 89% found just once. The table lists this clone with a few counts. The chain recombines TRBV2 with TRBJ2-1; 14 bases are shared with TRBD2. The receptor was derived from a woman aged 40 to 55 with acute or convalescent COVID-19. The sample comprised peripheral blood. CDR3: CASSLTSGGAHEQFF. The CDR3 DNA reads as TGTGCCAGCAGCCTGACTAGCGGGGGGGCTCATGAGCAGTTCTTC.